Included here is one T cell receptor (beta chain) sequence, with context. Profiled with immunoSEQ multiplex PCR; TCRdb holds only in-frame clones, not every one. The data contain around 80,000 clones, about 90% of them singletons. V gave up 2 bases and J gave up 3 bases, with 11 bases separating them. The CDR3 loop spans 14 amino acids. From germline, CDR1 is MGHRA and CDR2 YSYEKL. This entry belongs to a study of T cell changes during pregnancy in multiple sclerosis. The V gene is TRBV4-1, the J gene TRBJ2-7, with D possibly TRBD2 on 6 matching bases. Specimen: peripheral blood, collected before pregnancy. The origin of this receptor is a female donor with multiple sclerosis, enrolled in a pregnancy study. CDR3 nucleotide sequence: TGCGCCAGCAGCCAACGGGAGTACAGCTACGAGCAGTACTTC. It translates to CASSQREYSYEQYF.